Listed here are 5 T cell receptor beta chains from one sample, sequenced in a study of patients and donors after allogeneic stem cell transplantation. A single record per CDR3 protein comes from TCRdb applying MiXCR to the RT-PCR reads. The table includes under 200,000 distinct CDR3 sequences, approximately 22% detected once. The specimen sequenced was blood, either unsorted or a sorted T cell fraction (not recorded which). These receptors all stem from a human donor who was either an allogeneic HSCT recipient or a stem cell or donor lymphocyte infusion donor (not recorded which). It is not recorded whose cells these are; they may come from a transplant donor.

The chain is built from TRBV3-1 and TRBJ1-2; no reliable D call. The CDR3 spans 15 residues. CDR1 LGHDT and CDR2 YNNKEL come from the germline V gene (reference sequence). Trimming stripped 3 bases from V and 4 bases from J, with 15 bases between. CDR3: CASSQGRRVTYGYTF. The CDR3 nucleotides are TGTGCCAGCAGCCAGGGGAGGAGGGTTACCTATGGCTACACCTTC. The entire variable domain, with the rest obtained from reference TRBV3-1 and TRBJ1-2, is as follows: DTAVSQTPKYLVTQMGNDKSIKCEQNLGHDTMYWYKQDSKKFLKIMFSYNNKELIINETVPNRFSPKSPDKAHLNLHINSLELGDSAVYFCASSQGRRVTYGYTFGSGTRLTVV.

The J gene is TRBJ1-1, the V gene TRBV4-1, with unresolved D. The CDR3 has 16 residues. The germline V and J ends were trimmed by 1 base and 1 base, with 13 bases remaining between them. From germline, CDR1 is MGHRA and CDR2 YSYEKL. The CDR3 coding sequence is TGCGCCAGCAGCCAAGTCCACGAGTACTCGAACACTGAAGCTTTCTTT. It codes for CASSQVHEYSNTEAFF.

V gene TRBV20-1 combines with J gene TRBJ1-5; no reliable D call. With 0 bases removed from V and 4 bases from J, the gap between germline ends came to 10 bases. This CDR3 has 14 amino acids. The germline gives CDR1 DFQATT, CDR2 SNEGSKA (reference sequence). CDR3 protein: CSARDAGENQPQHF. The CDR3 nucleotides are TGCAGTGCTAGAGATGCAGGCGAGAATCAGCCCCAGCATTTT.

The rearrangement joins TRBV12-3 or TRBV12-4 to TRBJ2-3, with 7 bases that match TRBD2. Unmatched junction bases numbered 6, after V lost 5 bases and J lost 4 bases. The CDR3 length is 14 residues. The CDR3 region is CASSVGGAADTQYF. The CDR3 DNA reads as TGTGCCAGCAGTGTGGGAGGGGCAGCAGATACGCAGTATTTT.

The CDR3 loop is CASSPGAWEKLFF. CDR3 DNA sequence: TGCGCCAGCAGTCCGGGGGCCTGGGAAAAACTGTTTTTT. The V and J genes are TRBV5-1 and TRBJ1-4, with D tentatively TRBD1 (6 bases). CDR3 length: 13 amino acids. V was pared by 5 bases and J by 8 bases, with 13 bases between. CDR1 SGHRS and CDR2 YFSETQ come from the germline V gene.